Sequencing of this T cell receptor beta chain was carried out in a study of shared clonotypes between healthy human individuals. Donors, without exception, were Caucasian adults residing in Nashville, Tennessee. Study outcomes and limitations: It was the few donors that limited the genetic and exposure-history diversity represented.

Genomic DNA of each subset was evenly split across several immunoSEQ plates. Some clones are missing from TCRdb's copy, which holds only in-frame ones; the method was immunoSEQ multiplex PCR. Among approximately 500,000 clones listed, almost 80% were seen once. Regarding this clone: Its antigen is as yet unknown.

This TCR derives from a woman aged 40 to 55 in good health. Some clones in this sample may be carry-over from other donors' samples. Sequenced: PBMCs.

The CDR3: CASSILFGYTF. The CDR3 DNA is TGTGCCAGTAGTATTTTGTTTGGCTACACCTTC. This chain joins TRBV19 and TRBJ1-2, with D hard to call. Trimming pared 3 bases from V and 7 bases from J, leaving 6 bases between. This CDR3 is 11 amino acids long. CDR1 LNHDA and CDR2 SQIVND come from the germline V gene (reference sequence).